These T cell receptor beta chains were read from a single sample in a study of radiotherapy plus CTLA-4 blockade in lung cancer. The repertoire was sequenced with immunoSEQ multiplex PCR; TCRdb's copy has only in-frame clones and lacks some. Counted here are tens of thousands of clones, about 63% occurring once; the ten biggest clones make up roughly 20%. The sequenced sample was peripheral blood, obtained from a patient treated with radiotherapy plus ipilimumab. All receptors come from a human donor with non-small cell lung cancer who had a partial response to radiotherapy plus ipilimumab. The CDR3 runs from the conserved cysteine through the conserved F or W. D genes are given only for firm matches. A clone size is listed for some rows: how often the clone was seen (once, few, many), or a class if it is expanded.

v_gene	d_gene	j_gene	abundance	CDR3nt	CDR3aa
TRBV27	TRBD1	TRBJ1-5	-	TGTGCCAGCAGTCCCCACTTACAGGGGGCCAGCAATCAGCCCCAGCATTTT	CASSPHLQGASNQPQHF
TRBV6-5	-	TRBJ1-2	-	TGTGCCAGCAGTGAACGACAGACGTATGGCTACACCTTC	CASSERQTYGYTF
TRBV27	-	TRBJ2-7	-	TGTGCCAGCAGTTTACGACGGACAGACGAGCAGTACTTC	CASSLRRTDEQYF
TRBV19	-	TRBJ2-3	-	TGTGCCAGTAATAACCAGGGGTTTAGCACAGATACGCAGTATTTT	CASNNQGFSTDTQYF
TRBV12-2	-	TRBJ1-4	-	TGTGCAAGTCGCTTAGGCAGGGGGCGCGTTGAAAAACTGTTTTTT	CASRLGRGRVEKLFF
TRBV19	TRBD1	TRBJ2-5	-	TGTGCCAGTAGATATTCCGGGACAGGGATCGGAGAGACCCAGTACTTC	CASRYSGTGIGETQYF
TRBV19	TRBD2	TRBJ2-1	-	TGTGCCAGTAGTACCTCTAGCGGGAGATACAATGAGCAGTTCTTC	CASSTSSGRYNEQFF
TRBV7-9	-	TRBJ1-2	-	TGTGCCAGCAGCTTTTTTGGGCCAGGGGATGGCTACACCTTC	CASSFFGPGDGYTF
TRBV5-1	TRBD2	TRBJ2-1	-	TGCGCCAGCAGCCCCGGGACTAGCGGGGATGAGCAGTTCTTC	CASSPGTSGDEQFF
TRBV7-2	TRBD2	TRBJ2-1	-	TGTGCCAGCAGCTTCGAGCGGGGGGATGGGAATGAGCAGTTCTTC	CASSFERGDGNEQFF
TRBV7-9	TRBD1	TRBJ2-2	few	TGTGCCAGCAGCCCACAGGGGGACACCGGGGAGCTGTTTTTT	CASSPQGDTGELFF
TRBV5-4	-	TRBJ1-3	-	TGTGCCAGTTGGGACACCCGGTATGGAAACACCATATATTTT	CASWDTRYGNTIYF
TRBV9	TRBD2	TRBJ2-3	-	TGTGCCAGCTCAGGCTACAGCGGGGGTACAGATACGCAGTATTTT	CASSGYSGGTDTQYF
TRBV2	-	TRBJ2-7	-	TGTGCCAGCAGTGAAAGATCGTACAGCGGCAGGGGCGAGCAGTACTTC	CASSERSYSGRGEQYF
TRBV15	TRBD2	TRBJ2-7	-	TGTGCCACCAGCCTACAAGGGACTAACTACGAGCAGTACTTC	CATSLQGTNYEQYF
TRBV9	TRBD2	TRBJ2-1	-	TGTGCCAGCTCCCCCGGACTAGCGGGACGCGATGAGCAGTTCTTC	CASSPGLAGRDEQFF
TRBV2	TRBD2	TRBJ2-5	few	TGTGCCTGCGGACTAGCGGGAGGGCCGGGTGAGACCCAGTACTTC	CACGLAGGPGETQYF
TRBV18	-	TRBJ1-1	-	TGTGCCAGCTCCCGATCGTGGAGCACTGAAGCTTTCTTT	CASSRSWSTEAFF
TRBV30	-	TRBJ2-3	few	TGTGCCTGGATGGGGGGACAGTTCACAGATACGCAGTATTTT	CAWMGGQFTDTQYF
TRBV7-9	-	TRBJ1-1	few	TGTGCCAGCAGCACCCTCGGGGGAAGTAGTGAAGCTTTCTTT	CASSTLGGSSEAFF
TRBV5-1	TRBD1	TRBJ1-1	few	TGCGCCAGCAGCTGGACAGGGCACAGTGAAGCTTTCTTT	CASSWTGHSEAFF
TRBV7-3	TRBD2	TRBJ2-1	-	TGTGCCAGCAGCCTGACTAGCGGGGGTCTGGTATATGAGCAGTTCTTC	CASSLTSGGLVYEQFF
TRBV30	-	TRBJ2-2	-	TGTGCCTGGAGTGTAGTGCGGGGACCCGGGGAGCTGTTTTTT	CAWSVVRGPGELFF
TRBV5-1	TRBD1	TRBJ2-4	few	TGCGCCAGCAGTCAAGGGACAGGGGGAAACATTCAGTACTTC	CASSQGTGGNIQYF